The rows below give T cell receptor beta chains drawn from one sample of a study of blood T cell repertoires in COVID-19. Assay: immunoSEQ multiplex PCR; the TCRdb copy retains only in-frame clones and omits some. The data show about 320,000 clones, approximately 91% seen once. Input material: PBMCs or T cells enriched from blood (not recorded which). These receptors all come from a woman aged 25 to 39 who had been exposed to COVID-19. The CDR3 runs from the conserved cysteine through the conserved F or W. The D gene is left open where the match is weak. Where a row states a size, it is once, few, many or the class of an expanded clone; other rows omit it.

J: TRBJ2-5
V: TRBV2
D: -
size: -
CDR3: CASTTGGEETQYF
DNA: TGTGCCAGCACAACGGGTGGTGAAGAGACCCAGTACTTC

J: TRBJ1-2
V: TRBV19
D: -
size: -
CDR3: CATSQTGNYGYTF
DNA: TGTGCCACCTCACAGACAGGAAACTATGGCTACACCTTC

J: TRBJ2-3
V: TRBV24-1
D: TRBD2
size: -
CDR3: CATRGGDGAADTQYF
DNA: TGTGCCACCCGGGGGGGGGATGGGGCGGCAGATACGCAGTATTTT

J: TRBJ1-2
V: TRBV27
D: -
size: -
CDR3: CASSPGGGTFNYGYTF
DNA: TGTGCCAGCAGTCCCGGAGGAGGGACCTTTAACTATGGCTACACCTTC

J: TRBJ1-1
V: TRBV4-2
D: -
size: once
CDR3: CASSQDFRGFSEAFF
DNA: TGTGCCAGCAGCCAAGATTTTCGGGGTTTCTCTGAAGCTTTCTTT

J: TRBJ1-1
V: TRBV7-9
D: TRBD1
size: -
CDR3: CASSRVTGGAGTEAFF
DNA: TGTGCCAGCAGCCGTGTAACAGGGGGCGCGGGCACTGAAGCTTTCTTT

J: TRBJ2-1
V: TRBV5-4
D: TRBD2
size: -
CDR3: CASSRGGSSYNEQFF
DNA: TGTGCCAGCAGCCGCGGGGGGAGCTCCTACAATGAGCAGTTCTTC

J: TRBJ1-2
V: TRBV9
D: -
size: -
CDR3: CASSGRNGIYYGYTF
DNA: TGTGCCAGCAGCGGAAGAAACGGGATTTACTATGGCTACACCTTC

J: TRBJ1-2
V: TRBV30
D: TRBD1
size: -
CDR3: CAGSTGVEYDWNYGYTF
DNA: TGTGCCGGATCGACAGGGGTGGAATATGATTGGAACTATGGCTACACCTTC

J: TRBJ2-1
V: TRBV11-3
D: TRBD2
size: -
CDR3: CASSLRTTSVYEQFF
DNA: TGTGCCAGCAGTCTCCGGACTACTAGCGTCTATGAGCAGTTCTTC

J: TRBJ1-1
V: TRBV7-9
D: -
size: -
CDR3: CASSSLTAEAFF
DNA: TGTGCCAGCAGCTCACTCACAGCAGAAGCTTTCTTT

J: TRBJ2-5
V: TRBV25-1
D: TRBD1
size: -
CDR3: CASNRGQETQYF
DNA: TGTGCCAGCAACAGGGGGCAGGAGACCCAGTACTTC

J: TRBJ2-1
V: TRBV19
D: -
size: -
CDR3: CASSIGYGEQFF
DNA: TGTGCCAGTAGTATCGGGTACGGTGAGCAGTTCTTC

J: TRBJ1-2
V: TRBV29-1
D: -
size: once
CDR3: CSVDAQGNYGYTF
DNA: TGCAGCGTTGATGCGCAGGGAAACTATGGCTACACCTTC

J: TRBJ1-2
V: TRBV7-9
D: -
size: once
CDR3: CASAKGAKPYGYTF
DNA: TGTGCCAGCGCCAAGGGAGCCAAACCCTATGGCTACACCTTC

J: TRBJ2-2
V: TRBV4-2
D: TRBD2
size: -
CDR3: CASSPKLAGNTGELFF
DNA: TGTGCCAGCAGCCCTAAACTAGCGGGGAACACCGGGGAGCTGTTTTTT

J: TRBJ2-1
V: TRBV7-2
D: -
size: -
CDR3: CASSLKWGRSYNEQFF
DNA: TGTGCCAGCAGCTTAAAGTGGGGCAGATCCTACAATGAGCAGTTCTTC

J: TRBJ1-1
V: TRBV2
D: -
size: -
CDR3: CASSGRVNTEAFF
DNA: TGTGCCAGCAGTGGACGGGTGAACACTGAAGCTTTCTTT

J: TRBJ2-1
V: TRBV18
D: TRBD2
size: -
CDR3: CASSPWTSGGYNEQFF
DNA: TGTGCCAGCTCACCATGGACTAGCGGGGGGTACAATGAGCAGTTCTTC

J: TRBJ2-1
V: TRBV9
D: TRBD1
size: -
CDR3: CASRPLQDRGEQFF
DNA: TGTGCCAGCAGGCCCCTCCAAGACAGGGGTGAGCAGTTCTTC

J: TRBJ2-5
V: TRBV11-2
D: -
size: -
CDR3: CASSHRASVTQETQYF
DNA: TGTGCCAGCAGCCATCGGGCTAGCGTTACACAAGAGACCCAGTACTTC

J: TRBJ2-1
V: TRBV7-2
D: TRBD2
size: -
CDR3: CASSWTSGGVEQFF
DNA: TGTGCCAGCAGCTGGACTAGCGGGGGCGTTGAGCAGTTCTTC